A selection of T cell receptor beta chains follows, all from one sample in a study of shared clonotypes between healthy human individuals. The repertoire was sequenced with immunoSEQ multiplex PCR; TCRdb's copy has only in-frame clones and lacks some. The data show hundreds of thousands of clones, less than 85% seen once. The sample was memory CD4+ T cells sorted from blood. These receptor sequences come from a woman aged 25 to 39 in good health. CDR3s include the opening cysteine and the closing phenylalanine or tryptophan. Each record gives: V gene, D gene, J gene, CDR3 length, clone size, CDR3 protein, CDR3 DNA. A D gene is named only where the DNA matches it firmly. The size field is filled for only some rows; it gives once, few, many or a size class.

TRBV28	.	TRBJ2-6	14	once	CASEAIEGANVLTF	TGTGCCAGCGAGGCGATTGAGGGGGCCAACGTCCTGACTTTC
TRBV27	.	TRBJ1-2	14	.	CASSRDGDFYGYTF	TGTGCCAGCAGTCGGGACGGGGACTTCTATGGCTACACCTTC
TRBV14	.	TRBJ1-4	15	.	CASSQGFPTNEKLFF	TGTGCCAGCAGCCAAGGATTCCCCACTAATGAAAAACTGTTTTTT
TRBV11-2	TRBD1	TRBJ2-7	16	.	CASSLDLGQGLREQYF	TGTGCCAGCAGCTTAGATCTAGGACAGGGTTTGAGAGAGCAGTACTTC
TRBV19	.	TRBJ2-2	16	.	CASSMRAGGRTGELFF	TGTGCCAGTAGTATGAGGGCTGGGGGTCGCACCGGGGAGCTGTTTTTT
TRBV7-8	.	TRBJ2-7	14	.	CASSLTDGTYEQYF	TGTGCCAGCAGCTTAACCGACGGGACCTACGAGCAGTACTTC
TRBV7-8	.	TRBJ2-7	14	.	CASSFGTGPGEQYF	TGTGCCAGCAGCTTCGGGACGGGGCCGGGCGAGCAGTACTTC
TRBV7-3	TRBD1	TRBJ2-2	14	.	CASSTGQGTGELFF	TGTGCCAGCAGCACGGGACAGGGAACCGGGGAGCTGTTTTTT
TRBV25-1	.	TRBJ1-6	13	.	CASNGGNNSPLHF	TGTGCCAGCAATGGCGGTAATAATTCACCCCTCCACTTT
TRBV30	.	TRBJ1-6	11	.	CAWSWRASLHF	TGTGCCTGGAGTTGGAGGGCATCCCTCCACTTT
TRBV5-1	TRBD1	TRBJ2-7	12	.	CASSQTGSEQYF	TGCGCCAGCAGCCAGACAGGGAGCGAGCAGTACTTC
TRBV19	TRBD1	TRBJ2-4	13	.	CASSMGQGGIQYF	TGTGCCAGTAGTATGGGACAGGGGGGGATTCAGTACTTC
TRBV6-1	TRBD1	TRBJ1-5	15	.	CASRALTGVNQPQHF	TGTGCCAGCAGGGCCCTAACAGGGGTTAATCAGCCCCAGCATTTT
TRBV19	TRBD2	TRBJ2-2	17	.	CASTLTSGRATTGELFF	TGTGCCAGTACCCTGACTAGCGGGAGGGCCACGACCGGGGAGCTGTTTTTT
TRBV7-6	.	TRBJ2-7	14	.	CASSLGALPGEQYF	TGTGCCAGCAGCCTCGGTGCCCTCCCGGGCGAGCAGTACTTC
TRBV2	TRBD1	TRBJ2-6	16	once	CASSFHRGGGANVLTF	TGTGCCAGCAGTTTCCACAGGGGTGGCGGGGCCAACGTCCTGACTTTC
TRBV6-1	.	TRBJ1-4	14	once	CASRLGSSEEKLFF	TGTGCCAGCAGGCTGGGGAGTTCGGAAGAAAAACTGTTTTTT
TRBV5-1	.	TRBJ2-1	14	.	CASRVGDPYNEQFF	TGCGCCAGCAGAGTCGGGGACCCCTACAATGAGCAGTTCTTC
TRBV6-4	TRBD2	TRBJ2-2	15	.	CASSGLAGDTGELFF	TGTGCCAGCAGTGGACTAGCGGGAGACACCGGGGAGCTGTTTTTT
TRBV20-1	.	TRBJ2-1	11	.	CSARLSFEQFF	TGCAGTGCTAGGTTGAGTTTTGAGCAGTTCTTC
TRBV29-1	.	TRBJ2-7	13	once	CSVGGGTNYEQYF	TGCAGCGTTGGAGGCGGAACAAATTACGAGCAGTACTTC
TRBV11-3	.	TRBJ2-7	15	.	CASSLGDSQFREQYF	TGTGCCAGCAGCTTGGGTGACAGTCAGTTCCGCGAGCAGTACTTC
TRBV27	.	TRBJ2-7	15	once	CASSLRAGGPYEQYF	TGTGCCAGCAGTTTACGTGCGGGCGGGCCCTACGAGCAGTACTTC
TRBV28	.	TRBJ2-5	11	.	CAILGEETQYF	TGTGCCATCCTGGGGGAAGAGACCCAGTACTTC
TRBV7-8	.	TRBJ2-7	15	many	CASSLGTVGTYEQYF	TGTGCCAGCAGCTTAGGGACAGTGGGTACCTACGAGCAGTACTTC
TRBV10-3	.	TRBJ1-2	17	.	CAISDPSGNIPNYGYTF	TGTGCCATCAGTGACCCCAGCGGAAATATTCCTAACTATGGCTACACCTTC
TRBV28	TRBD1	TRBJ2-5	16	.	CASSSPGQGTEETQYF	TGTGCCAGCAGTTCCCCGGGACAGGGAACGGAAGAGACCCAGTACTTC
TRBV6-1	.	TRBJ2-4	15	.	CASSSGTTAKNIQYF	TGTGCCAGCAGTTCCGGGACAACGGCCAAAAACATTCAGTACTTC
TRBV7-8	.	TRBJ2-7	15	once	CASSLGAGVTYEQYF	TGTGCCAGCAGCTTAGGAGCAGGGGTCACCTACGAGCAGTACTTC
TRBV6-1	.	TRBJ2-2	14	.	CASSSTGNTGELFF	TGTGCCAGCAGTTCGACAGGGAACACCGGGGAGCTGTTTTTT
TRBV6-4	TRBD1	TRBJ2-5	16	.	CASTMMTGGYQETQYF	TGTGCCAGCACCATGATGACAGGGGGCTACCAAGAGACCCAGTACTTC
TRBV19	TRBD1	TRBJ2-2	19	few	CASSMIGAAGRGLDGELFF	TGTGCCAGTAGTATGATTGGGGCGGCCGGCAGGGGGCTTGACGGGGAGCTGTTTTTT
TRBV11-3	.	TRBJ2-2	16	.	CASSQARDLYTGELFF	TGTGCCAGCAGCCAGGCCCGGGACTTGTACACCGGGGAGCTGTTTTTT
TRBV29-1	TRBD2	TRBJ2-5	13	.	CSARGGPGETQYF	TGCAGCGCCCGGGGGGGACCTGGCGAGACCCAGTACTTC
TRBV19	.	TRBJ2-7	14	.	CASSIEWFSYEQYF	TGTGCCAGTAGTATAGAGTGGTTCTCCTACGAGCAGTACTTC
TRBV28	.	TRBJ2-2	15	few	CASVEGSRDTGELFF	TGTGCCAGCGTAGAGGGGAGCCGAGACACCGGGGAGCTGTTTTTT
TRBV5-6	.	TRBJ2-3	13	few	CASSKQGTDTQYF	TGTGCCAGCAGCAAACAGGGCACAGATACGCAGTATTTT
TRBV18	.	TRBJ1-2	14	.	CASSAGTVSYGYTF	TGTGCCAGCTCAGCGGGAACAGTTAGTTATGGCTACACCTTC
TRBV20-1	.	TRBJ2-7	11	.	CSVQTENEQYF	TGCAGTGTTCAGACTGAGAACGAGCAGTACTTC
TRBV10-2	.	TRBJ1-5	14	few	CASSVSHSNQPQHF	TGCGCCAGCAGTGTAAGTCATAGCAATCAGCCCCAGCATTTT
TRBV11-2	TRBD2	TRBJ2-3	19	.	CASSHLTGLAGSSTDTQYF	TGTGCCAGCAGCCACCTCACGGGACTAGCGGGATCTAGCACAGATACGCAGTATTTT
TRBV10-1	TRBD2	TRBJ2-3	14	.	CASSPGTSKDTQYF	TGCGCCAGCAGTCCTGGGACTAGCAAAGATACGCAGTATTTT
TRBV28	.	TRBJ2-4	14	.	CASSLLRKGYIQYF	TGTGCCAGCAGTTTGTTACGAAAGGGGTACATTCAGTACTTC
TRBV28	.	TRBJ2-3	14	.	CASLRAANVDTQYF	TGTGCCAGCCTAAGGGCAGCTAACGTTGATACGCAGTATTTT
TRBV19	.	TRBJ1-5	15	.	CASNPRGYSNQPQHF	TGTGCCAGTAATCCACGGGGGTATAGCAATCAGCCCCAGCATTTT
TRBV29-1	TRBD2	TRBJ2-2	16	once	CSVDAPSGVNTGELFF	TGCAGCGTTGATGCGCCTAGCGGGGTGAACACCGGGGAGCTGTTTTTT
TRBV25-1	.	TRBJ2-3	15	few	CASSERQPPRDTQYF	TGTGCCAGCAGTGAACGTCAACCTCCTAGGGATACGCAGTATTTT